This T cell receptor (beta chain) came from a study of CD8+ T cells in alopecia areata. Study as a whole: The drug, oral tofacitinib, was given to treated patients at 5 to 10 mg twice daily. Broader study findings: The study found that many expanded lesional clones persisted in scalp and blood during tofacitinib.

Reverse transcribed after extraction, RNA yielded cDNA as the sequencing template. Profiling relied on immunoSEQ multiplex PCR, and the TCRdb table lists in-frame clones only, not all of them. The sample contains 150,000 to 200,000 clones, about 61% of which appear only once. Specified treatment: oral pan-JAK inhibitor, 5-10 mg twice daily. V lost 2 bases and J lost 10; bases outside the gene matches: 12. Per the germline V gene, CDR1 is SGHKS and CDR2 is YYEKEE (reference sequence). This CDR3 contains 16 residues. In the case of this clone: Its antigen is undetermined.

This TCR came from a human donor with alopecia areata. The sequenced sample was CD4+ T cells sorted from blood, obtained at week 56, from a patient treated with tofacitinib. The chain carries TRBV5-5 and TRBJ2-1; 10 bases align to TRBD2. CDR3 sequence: CASSFLGAGGPGEQFF. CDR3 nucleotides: TGTGCCAGCAGCTTCCTTGGAGCGGGGGGGCCTGGAGAGCAGTTCTTC.